This TCR beta chain was observed in a study of beta chain features in type 1 diabetes. This clone has just a few counts. What it recognizes is unknown. Study observations and caveats: In the patient group, naive, central memory and Treg TCRB repertoires seemed more alike than in the healthy donor group.

The authors took one heparinised blood draw, averaging approximately 120 mL, from each donor. The germline V gene encodes CDR1 MNHNY and CDR2 SVGAGI (reference sequence). There are 13 residues in the CDR3. V lost 5 bases to trimming and J lost 5 bases, with 9 bases between them. Of the isolated RNA, all was reverse transcribed, and so the sequenced material was expressed TCRB transcripts. Profiling relied on immunoSEQ multiplex PCR, and the TCRdb table lists in-frame clones only, not all of them. Here the sample spans fewer than 150,000 clones, less than 8.5% being singletons. The sequencing sample was made of central memory CD4+ T cells from blood. This chain connects TRBV6-6 to TRBJ2-2; D might be TRBD1 (5 bases). This TCR was sampled from a woman in her thirties in good health. This chain's CDR3 is CASSLPGTGELFF. In DNA form, the CDR3 reads TGTGCCAGCAGTCTTCCAGGGACCGGGGAGCTGTTTTTT.